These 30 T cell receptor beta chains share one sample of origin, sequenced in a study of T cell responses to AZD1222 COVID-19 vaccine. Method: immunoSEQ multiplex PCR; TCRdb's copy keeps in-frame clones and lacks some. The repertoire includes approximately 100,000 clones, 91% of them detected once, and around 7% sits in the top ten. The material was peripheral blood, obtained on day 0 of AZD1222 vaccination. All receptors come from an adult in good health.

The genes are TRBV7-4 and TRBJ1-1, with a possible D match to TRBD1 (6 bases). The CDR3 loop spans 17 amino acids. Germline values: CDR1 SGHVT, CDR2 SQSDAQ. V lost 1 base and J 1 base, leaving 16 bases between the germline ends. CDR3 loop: CASSLDLRGTRNTEAFF. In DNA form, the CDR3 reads TGTGCCAGCAGCTTAGATCTGAGGGGGACGCGGAACACTGAAGCTTTCTTT.

The CDR3 DNA reads as TGCAGCGTTGAATGGCAGGGAAACTATGGCTACACCTTC. It translates to CSVEWQGNYGYTF. The gene calls are TRBV29-1 and TRBJ1-2; D possibly corresponds to TRBD1 (5 bases). The V end lost 2 bases, the J end lost 2 bases, and 9 bases lay between the germline ends. CDR1 and CDR2 (germline): SQVTM, ANQGSEA. The CDR3 extends over 13 amino acids.

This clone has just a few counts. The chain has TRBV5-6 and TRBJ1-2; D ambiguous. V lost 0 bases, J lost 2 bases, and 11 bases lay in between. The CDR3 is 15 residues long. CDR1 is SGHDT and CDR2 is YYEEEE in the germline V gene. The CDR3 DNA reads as TGTGCCAGCAGCTTGGCGGGCCCCGCCAACTATGGCTACACCTTC. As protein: CASSLAGPANYGYTF.

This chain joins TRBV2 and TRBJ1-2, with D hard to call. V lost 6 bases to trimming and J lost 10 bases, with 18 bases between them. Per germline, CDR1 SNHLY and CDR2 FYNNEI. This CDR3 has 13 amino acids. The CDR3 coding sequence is TGTGCCAGCAGCGAGGCCAAACAGTCCCCCTACACCTTC. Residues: CASSEAKQSPYTF.

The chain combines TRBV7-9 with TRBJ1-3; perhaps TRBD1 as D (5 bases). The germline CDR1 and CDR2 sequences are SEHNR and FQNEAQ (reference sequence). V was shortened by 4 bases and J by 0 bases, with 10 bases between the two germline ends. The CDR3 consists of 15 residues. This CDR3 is CASSSGTDSGNTIYF. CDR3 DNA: TGTGCCAGCAGCTCTGGGACGGACTCTGGAAACACCATATATTTT.

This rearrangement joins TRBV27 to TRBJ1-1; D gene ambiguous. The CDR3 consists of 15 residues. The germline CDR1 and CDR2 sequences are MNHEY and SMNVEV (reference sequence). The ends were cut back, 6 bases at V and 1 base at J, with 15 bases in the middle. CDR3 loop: CASSPVGLWNTEAFF. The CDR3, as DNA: TGTGCCAGCAGCCCGGTCGGTCTGTGGAACACTGAAGCTTTCTTT.

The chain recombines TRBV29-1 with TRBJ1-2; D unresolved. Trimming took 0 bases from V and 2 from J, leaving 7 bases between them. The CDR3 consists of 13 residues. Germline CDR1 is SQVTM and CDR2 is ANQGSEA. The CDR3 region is CSVEDPRNYGYTF. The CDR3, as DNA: TGCAGCGTTGAAGATCCACGAAACTATGGCTACACCTTC.

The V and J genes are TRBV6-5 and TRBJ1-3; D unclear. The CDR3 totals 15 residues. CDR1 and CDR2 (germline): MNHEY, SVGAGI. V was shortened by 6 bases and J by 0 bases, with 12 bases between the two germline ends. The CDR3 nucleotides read TGTGCCAGCAGAAAGGACGGCTACTCTGGAAACACCATATATTTT. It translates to CASRKDGYSGNTIYF.

In DNA form, the CDR3 reads TGTGCCAGCAGCCAAGAGGGACAAGCGGGCGAAAAACTGTTTTTT. Its translation is CASSQEGQAGEKLFF. The rearrangement links TRBV4-2 to TRBJ1-4; TRBD1 is a possible D gene (6 bases). V dropped 0 bases and J dropped 8 bases, with 13 bases sitting between them. Per the germline V gene, CDR1 is LGHNA and CDR2 is YNFKEQ. The CDR3 covers 15 residues.

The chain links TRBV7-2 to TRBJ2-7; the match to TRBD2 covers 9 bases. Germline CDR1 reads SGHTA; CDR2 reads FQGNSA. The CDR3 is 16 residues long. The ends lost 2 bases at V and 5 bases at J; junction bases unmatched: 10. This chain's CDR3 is CASSLPRSGGLNEQYF. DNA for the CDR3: TGTGCCAGCAGCTTACCTCGTAGCGGGGGCCTTAACGAGCAGTACTTC.

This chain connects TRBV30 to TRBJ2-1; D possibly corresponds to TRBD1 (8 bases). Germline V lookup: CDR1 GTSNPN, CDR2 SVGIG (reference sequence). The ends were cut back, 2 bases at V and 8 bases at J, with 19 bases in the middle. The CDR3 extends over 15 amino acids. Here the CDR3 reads CAWSIRLTGGDEQFF. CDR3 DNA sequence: TGTGCCTGGAGTATACGACTAACAGGGGGGGATGAGCAGTTCTTC.

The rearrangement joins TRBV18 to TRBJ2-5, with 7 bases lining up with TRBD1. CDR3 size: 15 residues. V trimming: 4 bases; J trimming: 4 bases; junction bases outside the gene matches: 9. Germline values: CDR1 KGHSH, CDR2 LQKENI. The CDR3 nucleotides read TGTGCCAGCTCACAGACGTCACAGGGGCCAGAGACCCAGTACTTC. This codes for CASSQTSQGPETQYF.

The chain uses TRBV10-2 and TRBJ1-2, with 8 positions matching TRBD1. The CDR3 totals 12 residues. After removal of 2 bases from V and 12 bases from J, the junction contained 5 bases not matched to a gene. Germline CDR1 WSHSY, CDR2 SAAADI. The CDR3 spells CASSEDRGGNTF. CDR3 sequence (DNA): TGCGCCAGCAGTGAGGACAGGGGAGGGAACACCTTC.

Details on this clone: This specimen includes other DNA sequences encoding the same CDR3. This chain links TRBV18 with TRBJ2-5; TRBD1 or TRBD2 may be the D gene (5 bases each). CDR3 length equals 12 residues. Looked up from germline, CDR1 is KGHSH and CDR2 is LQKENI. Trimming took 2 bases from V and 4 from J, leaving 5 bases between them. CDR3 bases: TGTGCCAGCTCACCAGGGGGAGAGACCCAGTACTTC. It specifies CASSPGGETQYF.

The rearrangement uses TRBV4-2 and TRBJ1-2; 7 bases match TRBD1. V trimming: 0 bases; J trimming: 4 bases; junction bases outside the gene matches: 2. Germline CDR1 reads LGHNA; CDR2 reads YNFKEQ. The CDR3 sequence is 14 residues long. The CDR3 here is CASSQEDRAYGYTF. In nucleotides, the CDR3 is TGTGCCAGCAGCCAAGAAGACAGGGCCTATGGCTACACCTTC.

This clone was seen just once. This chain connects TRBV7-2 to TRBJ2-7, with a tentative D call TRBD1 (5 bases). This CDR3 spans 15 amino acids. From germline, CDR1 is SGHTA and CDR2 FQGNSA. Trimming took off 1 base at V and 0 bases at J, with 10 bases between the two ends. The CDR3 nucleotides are TGTGCCAGCAGCTTAGGGGGCAGGACCTCCTACGAGCAGTACTTC. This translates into CASSLGGRTSYEQYF.

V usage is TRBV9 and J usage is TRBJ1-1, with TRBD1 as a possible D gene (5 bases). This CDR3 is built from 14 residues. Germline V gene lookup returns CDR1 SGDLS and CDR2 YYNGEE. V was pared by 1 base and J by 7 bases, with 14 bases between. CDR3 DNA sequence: TGTGCCAGCAGCGTACGGGAGGGCGGGGGTGAAGCTTTCTTT. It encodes CASSVREGGGEAFF.

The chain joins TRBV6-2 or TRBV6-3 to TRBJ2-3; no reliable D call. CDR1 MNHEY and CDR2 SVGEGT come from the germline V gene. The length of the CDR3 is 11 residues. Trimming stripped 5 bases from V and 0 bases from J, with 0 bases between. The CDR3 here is CASSSTDTQYF. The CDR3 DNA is TGTGCCAGCAGTAGCACAGATACGCAGTATTTT.

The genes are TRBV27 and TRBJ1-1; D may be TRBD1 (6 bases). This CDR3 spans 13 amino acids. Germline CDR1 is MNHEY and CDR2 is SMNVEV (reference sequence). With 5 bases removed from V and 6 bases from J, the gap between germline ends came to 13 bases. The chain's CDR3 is CASSRLGGPEAFF. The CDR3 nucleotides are TGTGCCAGCAGTCGTCTTGGGGGCCCTGAAGCTTTCTTT.

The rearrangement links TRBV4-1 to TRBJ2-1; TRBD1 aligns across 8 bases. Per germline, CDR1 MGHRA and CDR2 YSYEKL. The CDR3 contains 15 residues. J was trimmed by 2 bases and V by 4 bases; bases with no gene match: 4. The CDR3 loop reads CASSPGQGPYNEQFF. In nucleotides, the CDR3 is TGCGCCAGCAGCCCCGGACAGGGCCCCTACAATGAGCAGTTCTTC.

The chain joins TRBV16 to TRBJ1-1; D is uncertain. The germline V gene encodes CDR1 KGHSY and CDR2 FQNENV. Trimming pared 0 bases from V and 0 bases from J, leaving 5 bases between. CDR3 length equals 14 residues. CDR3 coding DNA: TGTGCCAGCAGCCAATCTCCCATGAACACTGAAGCTTTCTTT. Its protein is CASSQSPMNTEAFF.

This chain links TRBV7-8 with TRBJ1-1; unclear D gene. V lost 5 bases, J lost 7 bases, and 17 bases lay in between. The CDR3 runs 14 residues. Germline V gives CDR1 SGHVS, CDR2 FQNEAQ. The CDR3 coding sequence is TGTGCCAGCAGCCCTCGGGTCGGTTACAGTGAAGCTTTCTTT. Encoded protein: CASSPRVGYSEAFF.

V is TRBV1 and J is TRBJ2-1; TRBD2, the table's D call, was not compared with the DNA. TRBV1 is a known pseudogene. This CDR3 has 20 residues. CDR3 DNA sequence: TGCACCAGCAGCCAAGTATTACTAGCGGGAGAGACCAAGGCCTACAATGAGCAGTTCTTC. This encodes CTSSQVLLAGETKAYNEQFF.

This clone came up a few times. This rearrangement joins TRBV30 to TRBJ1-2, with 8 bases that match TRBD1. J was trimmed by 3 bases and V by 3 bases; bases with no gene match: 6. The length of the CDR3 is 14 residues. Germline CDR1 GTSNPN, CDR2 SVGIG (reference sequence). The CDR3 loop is CAWSGQGEDYGYTF. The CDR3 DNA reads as TGTGCCTGGAGCGGACAGGGCGAGGACTATGGCTACACCTTC. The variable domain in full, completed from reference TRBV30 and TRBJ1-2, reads SQTIHQWPATLVQPVGSPLSLECTVEGTSNPNLYWYRQAAGRGLQLLFYSVGIGQISSEVPQNLSASRPQDRQFILSSKKLLLSDSGFYLCAWSGQGEDYGYTFGSGTRLTVV.

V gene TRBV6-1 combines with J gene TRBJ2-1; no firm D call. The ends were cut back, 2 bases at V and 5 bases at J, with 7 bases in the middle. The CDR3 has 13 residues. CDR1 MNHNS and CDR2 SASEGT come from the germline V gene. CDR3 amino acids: CASSETLNNEQFF. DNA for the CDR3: TGTGCCAGCAGTGAAACTCTAAACAATGAGCAGTTCTTC.

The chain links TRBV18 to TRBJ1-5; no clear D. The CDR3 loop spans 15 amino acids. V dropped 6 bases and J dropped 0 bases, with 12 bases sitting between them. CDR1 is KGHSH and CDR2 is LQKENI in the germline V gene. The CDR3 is CASSPQRGSNQPQHF. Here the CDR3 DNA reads TGTGCCAGCTCCCCTCAACGGGGTAGCAATCAGCCCCAGCATTTT.

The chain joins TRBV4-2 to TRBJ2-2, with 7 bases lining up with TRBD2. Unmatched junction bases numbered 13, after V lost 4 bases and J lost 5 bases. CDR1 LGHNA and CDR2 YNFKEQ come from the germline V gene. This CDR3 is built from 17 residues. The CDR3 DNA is TGTGCCAGCAGCCGTAAAGCGGGGTCCGATGGGACCGGGGAGCTGTTTTTT. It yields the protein CASSRKAGSDGTGELFF.

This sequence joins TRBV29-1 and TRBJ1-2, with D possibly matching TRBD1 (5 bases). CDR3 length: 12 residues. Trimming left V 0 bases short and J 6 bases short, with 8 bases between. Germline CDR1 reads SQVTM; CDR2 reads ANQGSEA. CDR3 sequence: CSVEEPGDGYTF. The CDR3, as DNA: TGCAGCGTTGAAGAACCGGGGGATGGCTACACCTTC.

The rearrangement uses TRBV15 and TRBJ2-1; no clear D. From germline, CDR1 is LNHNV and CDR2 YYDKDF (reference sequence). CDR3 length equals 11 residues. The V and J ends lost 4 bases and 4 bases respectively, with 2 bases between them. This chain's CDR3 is CATSTYNEQFF. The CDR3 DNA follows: TGTGCCACCAGCACTTACAATGAGCAGTTCTTC.

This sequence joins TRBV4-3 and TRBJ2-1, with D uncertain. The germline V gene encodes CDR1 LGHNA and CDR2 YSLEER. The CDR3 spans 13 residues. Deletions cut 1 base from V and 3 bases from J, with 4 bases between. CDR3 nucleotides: TGCGCCAGCAGCCAAGGGTACTACAATGAGCAGTTCTTC. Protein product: CASSQGYYNEQFF.